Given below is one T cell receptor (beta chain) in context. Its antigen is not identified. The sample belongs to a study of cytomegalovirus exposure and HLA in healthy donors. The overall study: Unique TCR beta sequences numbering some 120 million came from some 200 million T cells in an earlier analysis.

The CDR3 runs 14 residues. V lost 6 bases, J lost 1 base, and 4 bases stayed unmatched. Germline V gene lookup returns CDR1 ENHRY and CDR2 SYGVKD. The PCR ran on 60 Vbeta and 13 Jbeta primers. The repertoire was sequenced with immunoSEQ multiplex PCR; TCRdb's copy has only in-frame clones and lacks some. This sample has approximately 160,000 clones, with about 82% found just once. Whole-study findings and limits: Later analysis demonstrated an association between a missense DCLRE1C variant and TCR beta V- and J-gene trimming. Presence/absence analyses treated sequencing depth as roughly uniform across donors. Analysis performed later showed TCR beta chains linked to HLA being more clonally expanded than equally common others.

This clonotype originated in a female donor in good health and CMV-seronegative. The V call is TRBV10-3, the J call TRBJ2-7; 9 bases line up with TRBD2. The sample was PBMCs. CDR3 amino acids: CAISSSGGSYEQYF. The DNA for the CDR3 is TGTGCCATCAGCTCAAGCGGGGGGTCCTACGAGCAGTACTTC.